The TCR beta chain under discussion was sequenced for a study of T cell repertoires in cytomegalovirus infection. Study-wide context: CMV epitopes, recently identified HLA-C-restricted and well-studied HLA-B-restricted, were used.

The V end was cut by 4 bases, the J end by 5 bases, with 14 bases between. This CDR3 is built from 14 residues. From germline, CDR1 is MNHEY and CDR2 SVGEGT. In TCRdb, the reads were re-called with MiXCR into one record per CDR3 protein. The sample consists of just under 500,000 distinct CDR3 sequences, roughly a third of them appearing once. General observations from the study: Dominating the ex vivo response were TCR beta clonotypes that were CMV-specific and HLA-C-restricted.

Concerning this clonotype: As yet, its antigen is unknown.

This clonotype originated in a human donor in good health (CMV status not recorded). Some clones in this sample may be carry-over from other donors' samples. This sequence joins TRBV6-2 or TRBV6-3 and TRBJ2-5; D is unresolved. The sample consisted of cultured PBMCs, taken from culture after CMV antigen stimulation. CDR3 bases: TGTGCCAGCAGTTCCATGGACCCGAGGGAGACCCAGTACTTC. Translated, it gives CASSSMDPRETQYF.